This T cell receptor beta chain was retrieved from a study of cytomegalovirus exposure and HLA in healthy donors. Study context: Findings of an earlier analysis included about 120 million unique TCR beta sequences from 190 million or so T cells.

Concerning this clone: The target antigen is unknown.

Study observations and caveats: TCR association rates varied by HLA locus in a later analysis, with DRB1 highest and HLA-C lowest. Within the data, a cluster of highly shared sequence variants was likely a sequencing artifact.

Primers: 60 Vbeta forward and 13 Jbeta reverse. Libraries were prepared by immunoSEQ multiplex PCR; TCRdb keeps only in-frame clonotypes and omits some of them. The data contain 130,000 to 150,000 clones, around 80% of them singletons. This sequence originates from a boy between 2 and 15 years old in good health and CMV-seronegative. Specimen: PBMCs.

For the CDR3, the DNA is TGTGCCAGCAGCGTAGACACAGGGTATGGCGAGCAGTACTTC. It encodes CASSVDTGYGEQYF. This sequence joins TRBV9 and TRBJ2-7; tentatively, D is TRBD1 (6 bases). Trimming removed 0 bases from V and 6 bases from J, with 13 bases in between. The CDR3 spans 14 residues. Germline CDR1 SGDLS, CDR2 YYNGEE.